This TCR beta chain was profiled in a study of identical twins (TCRdb year 2016). In the study overall: To test whether fetal clonotypes persist, the study used deep sequencing on TCR alpha and beta repertoires from monozygotic twins, unrelated adults of various ages, and cord blood. To rule out contamination, replicate twin experiments were performed at different times with different library preparation protocols.

This clonotype was recorded many times. Which antigen it targets is not known. One base away there is no much larger clone; base qualities are not given. V is clipped by 1 base and J by 0 bases, and the sequence between their germline boundaries is 7 bases long. CDR1 and CDR2, per the germline V gene (reference sequence), are DFQATT and SNEGSKA. The CDR3 measures 14 amino acids from cysteine to phenylalanine. The DNA shown is the 42-base CDR3, in frame from base 1. General study outcomes and caveats: Invariant T cells such as MAIT and iNKT could partly confound zero-insertion analyses, although diverse VJ usage argued against such confounding for most clonotypes. A weaker excess of twin sharing was found in beta out-of-frame sequences because the signal-to-noise ratio was lowered by fewer shared sequences. Out-of-frame TCR alpha sequences shared between twins showed an excess of low generation-probability sequences compared with coincidental sharing between unrelated individuals. Recombination models systematically underestimated out-of-frame TCR alpha sharing in monozygotic twins but agreed with sharing between unrelated individuals. Conclusions relied on cross-sectional statistical analysis, since the same donors could not be followed over many years. Abundant cord blood beta clonotypes had fewer insertions, young adult naive repertoires showed a similar but weaker trend, and memory repertoires showed no such trend.

All donors were healthy Caucasians. Three unrelated non-twin adults were additionally sequenced: a male aged 18 to 29, a male aged 50 to 60 and a female aged 50 to 60. Miltenyi CD45RO+ enrichment and human naive T-cell isolation kits were used to isolate memory (CD45RO+) and naive T cells from PBMC. The protocol used for the library was 5' RACE. The sample was run on an Illumina HiSeq 2000. Template switching introduced a universal primer binding site; the final cDNA contained a unique molecular identifier, enabling accurate counting of TCR cDNA molecules. Specific primers in the conserved constant-segment region were used to synthesize first-strand cDNA for the TCR alpha and beta chains. To control for contamination, every cDNA library carried two barcodes: a SMART-Mk sample barcode plus Illumina barcodes. TruSeq adapter sequences, together with Illumina sample barcodes, were added in two successive PCR steps. The TCR alpha and beta cDNA libraries were sequenced on the Illumina HiSeq platform using custom primers. Per the original workflow: MiGEC processed the raw reads to extract unique molecular identifiers, while MiXCR was used to determine the CDR3 positions. For each individual, recombination models were inferred using an EM algorithm with the repgenHMM and IGoR tools. Shared clonotypes were analyzed with the tcR package in R, and sharing was normalized by the product of cloneset sizes. To study raw recombination without the effects of thymic and clonal selection, out-of-frame nonproductive sequences were analyzed. TCRdb trimmed public reads at Q25 via fastp, called clones via MiXCR and kept in-frame beta chains. Every distinct CDR3 protein forms one entry, paired with its most common genes and DNA. TCRdb assigned the V and J calls; the authors' analysis was not used. Within this sample are under 400,000 distinct CDR3 sequences, with 8.5% to 10% of them counted one time only. Roughly 8.9% of the sample is held by the ten biggest clonotypes.

This chain is built from TRBV20-1 and TRBJ2-1, with the D gene not clear enough to name. Sequencing input: naive T cells sorted from blood. The cell subset or site label for this specimen denotes: cells isolated with a human naive T-cell isolation kit. This receptor was obtained from a woman aged 50 to 60 in good health. The DNA sequence is given as TGCAGTGCTAGAGTACAGAGCTCCTACAATGAGCAGTTCTTC. Translated, it gives CSARVQSSYNEQFF.